This entry features one T cell receptor beta chain sequence. No antigen is known for it. Germline V gene sequence: CDR1 SNHLY, CDR2 FYNNEI. This CDR3 has 14 amino acids. With V trimmed by 6 bases and J by 2 bases, 3 bases remained unmatched. This specimen belongs to a study of OX40 agonist ivuxolimab in advanced cancers. In the study overall: The treatment was a fully human IgG2 OX40 agonist, ivuxolimab. Study-wide results and limits: Normalized T-cell clonal expansion was also low in a subset of nonresponders.

TCRdb keeps only in-frame clones here, not all; method: immunoSEQ multiplex PCR. The profile shows 26,000 or so clones, approximately 90% of them singletons. The chain carries TRBV2 and TRBJ1-4; the match to TRBD1 covers 7 bases. This material consisted of CD4+ or CD8+ T cells sorted from blood, taken in a trial of the OX40 agonist ivuxolimab. This TCR derives from an adult with an advanced solid tumor such as melanoma, head and neck, liver or kidney cancer. CDR3 in DNA: TGTGCCAGCAGGGGAGGGGGCACTAATGAAAAACTGTTTTTT. Its protein is CASRGGGTNEKLFF. Looking up the rest from reference TRBV2 and TRBJ1-4 gives the full variable domain: EPEVTQTPSHQVTQMGQEVILRCVPISNHLYFYWYRQILGQKVEFLVSFYNNEISEKSEIFDDQFSVERPDGSNFTLKIRSTKLEDSAMYFCASRGGGTNEKLFFGSGTQLSVL.